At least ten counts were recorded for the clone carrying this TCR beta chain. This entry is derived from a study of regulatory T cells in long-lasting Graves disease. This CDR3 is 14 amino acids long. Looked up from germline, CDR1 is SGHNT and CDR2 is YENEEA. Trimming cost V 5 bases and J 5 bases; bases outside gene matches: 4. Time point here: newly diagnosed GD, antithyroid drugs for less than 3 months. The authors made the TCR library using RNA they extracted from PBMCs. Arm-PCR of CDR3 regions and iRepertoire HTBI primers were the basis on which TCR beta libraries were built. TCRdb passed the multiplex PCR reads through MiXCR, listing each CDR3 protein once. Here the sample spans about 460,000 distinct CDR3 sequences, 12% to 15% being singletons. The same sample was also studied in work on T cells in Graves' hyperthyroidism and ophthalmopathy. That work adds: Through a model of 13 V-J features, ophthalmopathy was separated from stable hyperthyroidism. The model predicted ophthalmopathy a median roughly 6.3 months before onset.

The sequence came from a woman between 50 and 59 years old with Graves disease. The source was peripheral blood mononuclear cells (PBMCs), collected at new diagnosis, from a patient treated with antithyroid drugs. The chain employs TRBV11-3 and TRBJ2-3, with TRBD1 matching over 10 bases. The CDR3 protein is CASSATGGIDTQYF. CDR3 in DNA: TGTGCCAGCAGCGCGACAGGGGGCATAGATACGCAGTATTTT.